This entry is about one T cell receptor (beta chain). These data are taken from a study of blood T cell repertoires in COVID-19. Across the study: Samples taken during acute and convalescent COVID-19 were collected in the United States, Italy and Spain. Sample material is recorded as cDNA or gDNA derived from T cells, B-cell-depleted T cells, or PBMCs.

Per the study methods: Counts of nucleated cells, estimated from reference gene primer amplification, were obtained. Sequencing was performed with immunoSEQ multiplex PCR; in TCRdb, only in-frame clones are kept and a portion is missing. V, J and clone size are taken as reported in that table, and D and trimming were inferred from the DNA itself. The sample holds around 63,000 clones, roughly 90% seen once. There are 12 residues in the CDR3. V lost 1 base and J 12 bases, leaving 12 bases between the germline ends. Germline assignment: CDR1 SGHAT and CDR2 FQNNGV. The sequence was obtained from an older woman with acute or convalescent COVID-19. The chain combines TRBV11-2 with TRBJ2-5; D possibly corresponds to TRBD2 (6 bases). Sequenced material: peripheral blood. CDR3 loop: CASSLGRWGEYF. The CDR3 nucleotides are TGTGCCAGCAGCTTAGGTCGGTGGGGGGAGTACTTC. Together with reference TRBV11-2 and TRBJ2-5, the CDR3 gives the full variable domain: EAGVAQSPRYKIIEKRQSVAFWCNPISGHATLYWYQQILGQGPKLLIQFQNNGVVDDSQLPKDRFSAERLKGVDSTLKIQPAKLEDSAVYLCASSLGRWGEYFGPGTRLLVL.